The present entry profiles one TCR beta chain with its context. The sample comes from a study of blood T cell repertoires in COVID-19. The overall study: COVID-19 samples from acute and convalescent phases originated in the United States, Italy and Spain. PBMCs, B-cell-depleted T cells, or T cells provided the cDNA or gDNA that made up the material.

V lost 6 bases and J 4 bases, leaving 11 bases between the germline ends. CDR3 length: 13 amino acids. Germline V gene sequence: CDR1 MNHNY, CDR2 SVGAGI (reference sequence). As processed by the authors: Amplification of reference gene primers provided the estimated nucleated cell counts. Using immunoSEQ multiplex PCR, the repertoire was profiled, and TCRdb retains in-frame clones only, with some absent. V, J and clone size derive from that table, while D and trimming were established from the DNA sequence. The sample records over 200,000 clones, roughly 80% being singletons. The TCR comes from a human donor in a cohort sampled during active COVID-19. Specimen: peripheral blood. The chain is built from TRBV6-6 and TRBJ2-3; D might be TRBD2 (6 bases). The CDR3 reads CASRGGGADTQYF. The CDR3 DNA is TGTGCCAGCAGGGGAGGTGGCGCAGATACGCAGTATTTT.